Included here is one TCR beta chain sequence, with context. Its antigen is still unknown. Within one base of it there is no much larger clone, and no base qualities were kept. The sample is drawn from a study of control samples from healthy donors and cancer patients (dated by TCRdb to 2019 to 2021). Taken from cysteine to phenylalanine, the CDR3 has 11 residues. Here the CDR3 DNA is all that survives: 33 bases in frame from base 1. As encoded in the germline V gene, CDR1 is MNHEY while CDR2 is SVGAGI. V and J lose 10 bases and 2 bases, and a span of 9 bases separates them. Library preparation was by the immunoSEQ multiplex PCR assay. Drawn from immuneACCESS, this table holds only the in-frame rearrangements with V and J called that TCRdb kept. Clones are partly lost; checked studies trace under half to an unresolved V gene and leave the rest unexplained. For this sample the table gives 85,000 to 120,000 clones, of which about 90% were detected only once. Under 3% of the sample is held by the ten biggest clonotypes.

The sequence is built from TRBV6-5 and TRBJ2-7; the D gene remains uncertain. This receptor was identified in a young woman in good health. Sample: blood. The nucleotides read TGTGCCACCGGAGACACCTACGAGCAGTACTTC. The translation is CATGDTYEQYF.